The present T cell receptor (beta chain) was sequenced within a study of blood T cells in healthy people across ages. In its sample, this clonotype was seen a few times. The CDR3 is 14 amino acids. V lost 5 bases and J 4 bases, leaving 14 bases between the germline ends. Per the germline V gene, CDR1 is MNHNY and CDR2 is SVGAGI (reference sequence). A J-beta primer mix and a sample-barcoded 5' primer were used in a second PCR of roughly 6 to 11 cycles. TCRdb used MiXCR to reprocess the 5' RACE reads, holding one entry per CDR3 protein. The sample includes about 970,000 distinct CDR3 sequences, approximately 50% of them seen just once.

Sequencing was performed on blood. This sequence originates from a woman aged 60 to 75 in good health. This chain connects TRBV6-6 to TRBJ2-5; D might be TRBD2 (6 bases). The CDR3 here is CASSGGLLSETQYF. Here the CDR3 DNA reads TGTGCCAGCAGTGGGGGACTTCTGTCAGAGACCCAGTACTTC.